Listed here are 17 T cell receptor beta chains from one sample, sequenced in a study of blood T cell repertoires in COVID-19. Profiling relied on immunoSEQ multiplex PCR, and the TCRdb table lists in-frame clones only, not all of them. The table has approximately 260,000 clones, around 83% seen once. The sample was peripheral blood. The receptor source for this set is a woman of 80 years or more with acute or convalescent COVID-19.

The genes are TRBV7-9 and TRBJ2-5; no firm D call. The CDR3 loop spans 12 amino acids. Germline-derived CDR1 and CDR2 are SEHNR and FQNEAQ (reference sequence). With 5 bases removed from V and 4 bases from J, the gap between germline ends came to 8 bases. CDR3 nucleotides: TGTGCCAGCAGCCAGAGAGGAGAGACCCAGTACTTC. This gives the protein CASSQRGETQYF.

The rearrangement links TRBV18 to TRBJ1-3; a weak D match, TRBD1 (5 bases). Germline CDR1 reads KGHSH; CDR2 reads LQKENI. Deletions cut 3 bases from V and 0 bases from J, with 12 bases between. CDR3 length: 16 residues. CDR3 nucleotide sequence: TGTGCCAGCTCACCGCAGGGACTGACCTCTGGAAACACCATATATTTT. Its protein is CASSPQGLTSGNTIYF.

The chain couples TRBV7-2 to TRBJ1-6; D is perhaps TRBD1 (5 bases). From germline, CDR1 is SGHTA and CDR2 FQGNSA. The V gene lost 5 bases and the J gene lost 6 bases, with 14 bases spanning the gap. The CDR3 is 15 residues long. CDR3 coding DNA: TGTGCCAGCAGCACCCAGGGAGGTGGTAATTCACCCCTCCACTTT. Protein sequence: CASSTQGGGNSPLHF.

This chain uses TRBV5-1 with TRBJ1-1, with a weak D call TRBD1 (6 bases). Germline lookup yields CDR1 SGHRS and CDR2 YFSETQ. The CDR3 loop spans 15 amino acids. Trimming took off 4 bases at V and 1 base at J, with 14 bases between the two ends. CDR3 region: CASSPNPGQNTEAFF. CDR3 sequence (DNA): TGCGCCAGCAGCCCCAACCCGGGACAGAACACTGAAGCTTTCTTT.

The sample holds one count of this clone. The gene calls are TRBV3-1 (or the pseudogene TRBV3-2) and TRBJ2-6; a possible D gene is TRBD1 (6 bases). V lost 3 bases, J lost 0 bases, and 15 bases lay in between. This CDR3 is 18 amino acids long. Germline loops: CDR1 LGHDT, CDR2 YNNKEL (reference sequence). Here the CDR3 DNA reads TGTGCCAGCAGCCAGTTTGGGCAACAGGGCTCTGGGGCCAACGTCCTGACTTTC. Amino acids: CASSQFGQQGSGANVLTF.

This clone was seen once. The rearrangement uses TRBV5-6 and TRBJ1-1; perhaps TRBD1 as D (5 bases). The CDR3 is made up of 17 amino acids. Germline-derived CDR1 and CDR2 are SGHDT and YYEEEE. With 1 base removed from V and 0 bases from J, the gap between germline ends came to 16 bases. The CDR3 loop reads CASSLMRTGDLNTEAFF. Written as DNA, the CDR3 is TGTGCCAGCAGCTTGATGAGAACAGGAGACTTGAACACTGAAGCTTTCTTT.

The chain joins TRBV5-1 to TRBJ1-4, with 7 bases lining up with TRBD1. Germline CDR1 SGHRS, CDR2 YFSETQ. The length of the CDR3 is 15 residues. J lost 3 bases, V lost 2 bases, and 4 bases had no gene match. The CDR3 protein is CASSFSGTANEKLFF. DNA of the CDR3: TGCGCCAGCAGCTTCTCAGGGACAGCTAATGAAAAACTGTTTTTT. Looking up the rest from reference TRBV5-1 and TRBJ1-4 gives the full variable domain: KAGVTQTPRYLIKTRGQQVTLSCSPISGHRSVSWYQQTPGQGLQFLFEYFSETQRNKGNFPGRFSGRQFSNSRSEMNVSTLELGDSALYLCASSFSGTANEKLFFGSGTQLSVL.

The J gene is TRBJ2-5, the V gene TRBV27, with TRBD2 identical over 8 bases. After removal of 3 bases from V and 4 bases from J, the junction contained 4 bases not matched to a gene. Germline CDR1 and CDR2: MNHEY and SMNVEV (reference sequence). This CDR3 has 14 residues. The CDR3: CASSFRGGGETQYF. The CDR3 bases are TGTGCCAGCAGTTTTCGGGGGGGCGGAGAGACCCAGTACTTC.

The chain combines TRBV5-1 with TRBJ1-5; D call uncertain. The CDR3 loop spans 15 amino acids. Germline CDR1 is SGHRS and CDR2 is YFSETQ. V was trimmed by 0 bases and J by 6 bases, leaving 13 bases between them. Here the CDR3 DNA reads TGCGCCAGCAGCTTGGCGGGGATCTCGGGTCAGCCCCAGCATTTT. Residues: CASSLAGISGQPQHF.

This clone was seen more than once but under ten times. The genes are TRBV28 and TRBJ1-1; TRBD1 might be the D (5 bases). From germline, CDR1 is MDHEN and CDR2 SYDVKM. V lost 6 bases and J 5 bases, leaving 19 bases between the germline ends. This CDR3 contains 15 residues. The CDR3 DNA reads as TGTGCCAGCAGCCCTTATCGGGGGAAGGGGACTGAAGCTTTCTTT. Its protein product is CASSPYRGKGTEAFF.

This sequence joins TRBV5-1 and TRBJ1-3; D is possibly TRBD1 (5 bases). With 1 base removed from V and 0 bases from J, the gap between germline ends came to 8 bases. Germline V gene lookup returns CDR1 SGHRS and CDR2 YFSETQ. CDR3 length: 15 residues. CDR3 sequence reads: CASSLSQVSGNTIYF. CDR3 nucleotides: TGCGCCAGCAGCTTGTCACAGGTCTCTGGAAACACCATATATTTT.

The V and J genes are TRBV5-1 and TRBJ1-1; possible D gene TRBD1, 5 bases. V was shortened by 0 bases and J by 3 bases, with 12 bases between the two germline ends. The germline V gene has CDR1 SGHRS and CDR2 YFSETQ. The CDR3 runs 15 residues. The CDR3 DNA follows: TGCGCCAGCAGCTTGGCCCAGGGAGGTTACACTGAAGCTTTCTTT. Translating gives CASSLAQGGYTEAFF.

V usage is TRBV9 and J usage is TRBJ1-1; D is unclear. The length of the CDR3 is 15 residues. The germline V gene encodes CDR1 SGDLS and CDR2 YYNGEE. V shed 0 bases and J shed 1 base, with 10 bases lying between them. CDR3 region: CASSVEGGGNTEAFF. DNA of the CDR3: TGTGCCAGCAGCGTAGAAGGAGGAGGGAACACTGAAGCTTTCTTT.

The chain recombines TRBV5-3 with TRBJ1-2; a possible D gene is TRBD1 (5 bases). TRBV5-3 carries the ORF label, with uncertain function. Trimming took 0 bases from V and 10 from J, leaving 7 bases between them. The CDR3 runs 11 residues. CDR3 coding DNA: TGTGCCAGAAGCTTGGAAGGGGTCTACACCTTC. Its protein product is CARSLEGVYTF.

About this clone itself: Other nucleotide sequences from this sample produce the same CDR3. The chain employs TRBV3-1 (or the pseudogene TRBV3-2) and TRBJ1-6; TRBD1 aligns across 8 bases. The CDR3 is made up of 14 amino acids. Germline assignment: CDR1 LGHDT and CDR2 YNNKEL (reference sequence). V lost 4 bases to trimming and J lost 7 bases; unmatched junction nucleotides: 3. The CDR3 loop is CASSLGQGNSPLHF. The DNA for the CDR3 is TGTGCCAGCAGCCTCGGACAGGGCAATTCACCCCTCCACTTT.

This clone was found a few times. The chain is built from TRBV7-9 and TRBJ2-1, with TRBD2 matching over 12 bases. The V gene end was trimmed by 5 bases and the J gene end by 9 bases; junction bases not matched to a gene: 5. Germline V lookup: CDR1 SEHNR, CDR2 FQNEAQ (reference sequence). The CDR3 loop spans 14 amino acids. The CDR3 loop reads CASSRTSGEVEQFF. CDR3 nucleotides: TGTGCCAGCAGCCGGACTAGCGGGGAAGTTGAGCAGTTCTTC.

This chain joins TRBV27 and TRBJ1-1; 9 bases match TRBD1. This CDR3 has 14 amino acids. Trimming at V came to 6 bases and at J to 4 bases, leaving 6 bases not matched to a gene. Germline V gives CDR1 MNHEY, CDR2 SMNVEV (reference sequence). For the CDR3, the DNA is TGTGCCAGCAGATGGACAGGGGCGGGCACTGAAGCTTTCTTT. It codes for CASRWTGAGTEAFF.